One and the same sample provided the 28 T cell receptor beta chains below, sequenced in a study of tumor and adjacent non-tumor tissue in lung cancer. No cell sorting was done before RNA was extracted from the tissue. The library came from three nested PCR rounds adapted from ARM-PCR protocols. TCRdb re-called the multiplex PCR reads with MiXCR, one entry per CDR3 protein. The sample lists about 76,000 distinct CDR3 sequences, 55% to 70% occurring once. Sequencing was performed on lung tumor tissue. The origin of the receptors is a woman in her 70s with non-small cell lung cancer.

To note about this clonotype: Compared with germline, one end of the junction differs, possibly owing to a read error. This chain connects TRBV20-1 to TRBJ2-3; D not resolved. The DNA matches TRBJ1-5 better at its end, which makes the J call doubtful. Germline V gene data show CDR1 as DFQATT and CDR2 as SNEGSKA (reference sequence). The CDR3 runs to 15 residues. The CDR3 DNA sequence: TGCAATGCTAGTGGCTCCCTAGCGGGAGCCGATACGCAGCATTTT. As protein: CNASGSLAGADTQHF.

CDR3: CASSRQPGTGTEAFF. In DNA form, the CDR3 reads TGTGCCAGCTCACGACAACCCGGGACAGGTACTGAAGCTTTCTTT. This rearrangement joins TRBV18 to TRBJ1-1; 8 nucleotides match TRBD1. The V gene's germline CDR1 is KGHSH and CDR2 LQKENI. Losses at the gene ends were 4 bases for V and 5 bases for J; bases not matched to a gene: 9. This CDR3 spans 15 amino acids.

In the case of this clonotype: A read error is likely, as this CDR3 ends without the conserved phenylalanine or tryptophan. V and J are TRBV11-1 and TRBJ2-1; no clear D gene. The CDR3 loop spans 13 amino acids. From germline, CDR1 is SGHAT and CDR2 FQDESV (reference sequence). V was cut by 10 bases and J by 9 bases, with 19 bases left in between. CDR3 DNA: TGTGCCAACAGTTACCTTTCCCCGGGTGAGCAGTTCTTA. Protein product: CANSYLSPGEQFL.

Worth noting for this clonotype: One end of the junction fails to match germline, which may point to a read error. The chain is built from TRBV28 and TRBJ2-2, with 7 bases identical to TRBD2. CDR1 MDHEN and CDR2 SYDVKM come from the germline V gene. This CDR3 has 14 residues. The CDR3 is CVSTQGGNTGELLF. Here the CDR3 DNA reads TGTGTCAGCACGCAGGGAGGGAACACGGGGGAGCTGTTGTTT.

This clonotype has only a few counts. Lacking the conserved final phenylalanine or tryptophan, this CDR3 likely reflects a read error. The DNA is left out, because the CDR3 cannot be placed on it with certainty; the CDR3 is given as TCRdb lists it. The chain has TRBV6-5 and TRBJ1-2; the table's D call TRBD1 went unverified against the DNA. The CDR3 length equals 13 residues, ends included. The germline V gene encodes CDR1 MNHEY and CDR2 SVGAGI. The CDR3 here is CASSYQGSRGYTS.

This clonotype is deemed large (0.1 to 1%). V is TRBV10-3 and J is TRBJ2-7; 7 positions match TRBD2. The CDR3 totals 14 residues. The ends lost 11 bases at V and 2 bases at J; junction bases unmatched: 12. CDR1 ENHRY and CDR2 SYGVKD come from the germline V gene. CDR3 amino acids: CASAPGGSPYEQYF. The CDR3 nucleotides are TGTGCCTCAGCACCGGGCGGGAGCCCCTACGAGCAGTACTTC.

About this clonotype itself: One end of the junction fails to match germline, which may point to a read error. The chain joins TRBV10-3 to TRBJ1-1, with D possibly being TRBD1 (5 bases). Germline lookup yields CDR1 ENHRY and CDR2 SYGVKD. The CDR3 consists of 14 residues. As DNA, the CDR3 is TGTGCCATGAGCACCAGGGTTGAGGACACCGAAGCTTTCTTT. This translates into CAMSTRVEDTEAFF.

On this clonotype itself: A read error may be the cause here, since a much bigger clone is one base away. The V gene is TRBV25-1, the J gene TRBJ2-7; D gene unclear. Germline values: CDR1 MGHDK, CDR2 SYGVNS. The CDR3 has 17 amino acids. The V and J ends lost 1 base and 2 bases respectively, with 18 bases between them. CDR3 DNA sequence: TGTGCCAGCAGTGAATTTGAAGGTGTGGAGAACACCTACGAGCAGTACTTC. The encoded protein is CASSEFEGVENTYEQYF.

On this clonotype: Relative to the germline gene, one junction end is altered; a read error may explain this. CDR3 in amino acids: CASLLGTTPRF. In DNA, the CDR3 is TGTGCCAGCTTACTAGGAACCACGCCACGGTTC. The chain uses TRBV11-1 and TRBJ2-1; D is perhaps TRBD2 (5 bases). The CDR3 spans 11 residues. The V gene's germline CDR1 is SGHAT and CDR2 FQDESV (reference sequence).

A remark on this clonotype: Given the absence of the conserved phenylalanine or tryptophan at the CDR3 end, a read error is likely. The chain carries TRBV4-2 and TRBJ1-4; a possible D gene is TRBD1 (6 bases). Germline CDR1 and CDR2: LGHNA and YNFKEQ. The CDR3 has 13 amino acids. The V end lost 0 bases, the J end lost 8 bases, and 7 bases lay between the germline ends. The CDR3 coding sequence is TGTGCCAGCAGCCAAGAAAGGGGGGAAAAACTGTTTTAT. This codes for CASSQERGEKLFY.

This clonotype was counted a few times. The chain recombines TRBV5-1 with TRBJ2-7, with 8 bases aligning to TRBD2. Germline V gene data show CDR1 as SGHRS and CDR2 as YFSETQ. The CDR3 is made up of 20 amino acids. The trim removed 1 base at V and 0 bases at J, leaving 18 bases unmatched. CDR3 loop: CASSLSGSGGWVQSSYEQYF. Written as DNA, the CDR3 is TGCGCCAGCAGCTTGTCCGGTTCGGGAGGGTGGGTCCAAAGCTCCTACGAGCAGTACTTC. Using reference TRBV5-1 and TRBJ2-7 for the parts outside the CDR3, the full variable domain is KAGVTQTPRYLIKTRGQQVTLSCSPISGHRSVSWYQQTPGQGLQFLFEYFSETQRNKGNFPGRFSGRQFSNSRSEMNVSTLELGDSALYLCASSLSGSGGWVQSSYEQYFGPGTRLTVT.

A word on this clonotype: This may stem from a read error, because a much larger clone lies one nucleotide away. The chain uses TRBV28 and TRBJ1-5; TRBD1 agrees at 8 bases. This CDR3 has 16 residues. Germline loops: CDR1 MDHEN, CDR2 SYDVKM. V was pared by 5 bases and J by 6 bases, with 12 bases of the junction left unmatched. Here the CDR3 reads CASSPADRGGRQPQHF. Written as DNA, the CDR3 is TGTGCCAGCAGTCCCGCTGACAGGGGTGGGCGTCAGCCCCAGCATTTT.

This clonotype was counted once. The V gene is TRBV29-1, the J gene TRBJ2-7, with 7 bases aligning to TRBD1. CDR1 and CDR2 from the germline V gene are SQVTM and ANQGSEA. The CDR3 runs to 14 residues. J was trimmed by 10 bases and V by 6 bases; bases with no gene match: 18. CDR3 region: CSVGDSLITYNQYF. The CDR3 DNA is TGCAGCGTCGGGGACAGCCTAATAACCTACAATCAGTACTTC.

Notes on this clonotype: At one of its ends the junction is not consistent with the germline gene, which may arise from a read error. This sequence joins TRBV11-3 and TRBJ2-2, with 11 bases fitting TRBD2. CDR1 and CDR2 from the germline V gene are SGHNT and YENEEA. The CDR3 contains 18 residues. The CDR3 DNA is TGTGCCAGCAGCTTAGGGGGACCGGGACTAGCGGACACCGGGAAGCTGTTTTTT. This gives the protein CASSLGGPGLADTGKLFF.

This clonotype has just a few counts. This chain joins TRBV7-3 and TRBJ2-1, with 15 bases that match TRBD2. The V gene's germline CDR1 is SGHTA and CDR2 FQGTGA. V was pared by 4 bases and J by 1 base, with 5 bases of the junction left unmatched. This CDR3 spans 18 amino acids. This chain's CDR3 is CASSSGLAGGPSYNEQFF. CDR3 DNA sequence: TGTGCCAGCAGCTCAGGACTAGCGGGAGGGCCTTCCTACAATGAGCAGTTCTTC. Variable domain in full (rest from reference TRBV7-3 and TRBJ2-1): GAGVSQTPSNKVTEKGKYVELRCDPISGHTALYWYRQSLGQGPEFLIYFQGTGAADDSGLPNDRFFAVRPEGSVSTLKIQRTERGDSAVYLCASSSGLAGGPSYNEQFFGPGTRLTVL.

The chain carries TRBV2 and TRBJ2-1; 11 bases map to TRBD1. Trimming took 4 bases from V and 7 from J; bases not matched to a gene: 6. Germline V gene data show CDR1 as SNHLY and CDR2 as FYNNEI. There are 15 residues in the CDR3. CDR3 sequence: CASSVDRGLGNEQFF. CDR3 sequence (DNA): TGTGCCAGCAGTGTGGACAGGGGGCTTGGGAATGAGCAGTTCTTC.

This clonotype was found many times. The gene calls are TRBV4-2 and TRBJ2-7; 11 bases are a match to TRBD2. CDR1 is LGHNA and CDR2 is YNFKEQ in the germline V gene. V gave up 0 bases and J gave up 6 bases; unmatched junction bases: 7. The CDR3 runs 16 residues. CDR3 residues: CASSQEGGLAGGEQYF. Written as DNA, the CDR3 is TGTGCCAGCAGCCAAGAGGGGGGTCTAGCGGGGGGCGAGCAGTACTTC.

This chain uses TRBV6-5 with TRBJ1-1; D unclear. This CDR3 spans 14 amino acids. Germline CDR1 and CDR2: MNHEY and SVGAGI. The V end lost 2 bases, the J end lost 2 bases, and 9 bases lay between the germline ends. The CDR3 reads CASSYTAANTEAFF. DNA of the CDR3: TGTGCCAGCAGTTACACCGCGGCAAACACTGAAGCTTTCTTT.

This chain uses TRBV15 with TRBJ1-3; D perhaps matches TRBD1 (6 bases). The V gene lost 8 bases and the J gene lost 0 bases, with 11 bases spanning the gap. The CDR3 is 14 residues long. Germline V gene lookup returns CDR1 LNHNV and CDR2 YYDKDF (reference sequence). The CDR3: CATSTGSSGNTIYF. CDR3 in DNA: TGTGCCACCTCTACAGGGAGCTCTGGAAACACCATATATTTT. The entire variable domain, with the rest obtained from reference TRBV15 and TRBJ1-3, is as follows: DAMVIQNPRYQVTQFGKPVTLSCSQTLNHNVMYWYQQKSSQAPKLLFHYYDKDFNNEADTPDNFQSRRPNTSFCFLDIRSPGLGDTAMYLCATSTGSSGNTIYFGEGSWLTVV.

This clonotype was recorded only once. The rearrangement uses TRBV4-1 and TRBJ2-7; 15 nucleotides align to TRBD2. V lost 1 base to trimming and J lost 3 bases; unmatched junction nucleotides: 7. This CDR3 spans 18 amino acids. Looked up from germline, CDR1 is MGHRA and CDR2 is YSYEKL. The CDR3 region is CASSQGTSGRVVVYEQYF. The CDR3 region has the DNA TGCGCCAGCAGCCAAGGGACTAGCGGGAGGGTCGTCGTCTACGAGCAGTACTTC.

This clonotype appeared a single time. The chain links TRBV12-3 or TRBV12-4 to TRBJ1-1; D unresolved. V was shortened by 4 bases and J by 2 bases, with 11 bases between the two germline ends. This CDR3 contains 14 residues. The CDR3 bases are TGTGCCAGCAGTTGGGCGGATCCTAACACTGAAGCTTTCTTT. Encoded protein: CASSWADPNTEAFF.

The chain carries TRBV29-1 and TRBJ1-1, with D hard to call. The CDR3 spans 14 residues. Trimming removed 7 bases from V and 5 bases from J, with 20 bases in between. CDR1 and CDR2 (germline): SQVTM, ANQGSEA. This chain's CDR3 is CSAIYDRSWTEAFF. The DNA for the CDR3 is TGCAGCGCGATCTATGATAGGTCTTGGACTGAAGCTTTCTTT.

Worth noting for this clonotype: As the CDR3 is not closed by the conserved phenylalanine or tryptophan, this likely results from a read error. No DNA is shown, since the ends of the CDR3 on it are uncertain; the CDR3 is the one TCRdb lists. The CDR3 is CASSMAGQGTGNTVYL. The chain combines TRBV5-1 with TRBJ1-3; the D call in the table, TRBD1, was not verified against the DNA. Germline-derived CDR1 and CDR2 are SGHRS and YFSETQ. The CDR3 extends over 16 residues, inclusive of both ends.

This clonotype was recorded only once. The junction departs from germline at one end; a sequencing error may be responsible. The genes are TRBV5-4 and TRBJ2-2, with D possibly matching TRBD2 (5 bases). Germline CDR1 and CDR2: SGHNT and YYREEE (reference sequence). There are 15 residues in the CDR3. In DNA, the CDR3 is TGTGCCAGCAGCCTTAACCCCTTGGAGACCGGGGAACTGTTTTTT. Protein sequence: CASSLNPLETGELFF.

The chain is built from TRBV5-4 and TRBJ2-5; 12 nucleotides align to TRBD2. J gave up 3 bases and V 4 bases, and 4 bases lay outside the gene matches. This CDR3 region has 15 residues. From germline, CDR1 is SGHNT and CDR2 YYREEE (reference sequence). The CDR3 bases are TGTGCCAGCAGCAAGACTAGCGGGAGAAAAGAGACCCAGTACTTC. Its protein product is CASSKTSGRKETQYF. The entire variable domain, with the rest obtained from reference TRBV5-4 and TRBJ2-5, is as follows: ETGVTQSPTHLIKTRGQQVTLRCSSQSGHNTVSWYQQALGQGPQFIFQYYREEENGRGNFPPRFSGLQFPNYSSELNVNALELDDSALYLCASSKTSGRKETQYFGPGTRLLVL.

About this clonotype itself: This could be a read error, since a much larger clone is one nucleotide away. As DNA, the CDR3 is TGTGCCAACAGCTTAGGAGGGGACAGTCTAACTAATGAAAAACTGTTTTTT. It is translated as CANSLGGDSLTNEKLFF. The chain has TRBV7-9 and TRBJ1-4, with 7 bases fitting TRBD1. Germline assignment: CDR1 SEHNR and CDR2 FQNEAQ (reference sequence). The CDR3 runs to 17 residues.

This clonotype has just one count. The junction does not match germline at one end; this may be a read error. V usage is TRBV14 and J usage is TRBJ2-7; D possibly corresponds to TRBD1 (5 bases). This CDR3 spans 16 amino acids. CDR1 and CDR2 from the germline V gene are SGHDN and FVKESK. Here the CDR3 DNA reads TGTGCCAGCAACCAAAAACAGTTGGGGCCCCACTACGGGCAGTACTTC. It specifies CASNQKQLGPHYGQYF.

At least ten counts were recorded for this clonotype. This chain connects TRBV24-1 to TRBJ2-5, with TRBD2 matching 8 bases. The CDR3 extends over 15 amino acids. V lost 7 bases to trimming and J lost 1 base; unmatched junction nucleotides: 7. The germline CDR1 and CDR2 sequences are KGHDR and SFDVKD. CDR3 residues: CATSPMAGGQETQYF. The CDR3 region has the DNA TGTGCCACCAGCCCGATGGCGGGAGGCCAAGAGACCCAGTACTTC.